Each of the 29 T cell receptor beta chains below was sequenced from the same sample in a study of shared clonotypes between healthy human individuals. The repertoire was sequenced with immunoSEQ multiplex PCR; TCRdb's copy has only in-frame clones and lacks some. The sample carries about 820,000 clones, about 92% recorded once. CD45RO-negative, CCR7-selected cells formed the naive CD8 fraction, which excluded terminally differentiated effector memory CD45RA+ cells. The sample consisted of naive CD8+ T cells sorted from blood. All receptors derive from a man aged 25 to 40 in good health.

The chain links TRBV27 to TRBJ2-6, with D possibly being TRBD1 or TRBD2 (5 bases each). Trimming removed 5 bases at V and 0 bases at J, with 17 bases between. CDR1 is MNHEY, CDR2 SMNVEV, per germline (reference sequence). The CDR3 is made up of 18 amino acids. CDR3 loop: CASSEWGTASSGANVLTF. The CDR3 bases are TGTGCCAGCAGTGAATGGGGGACGGCAAGCTCTGGGGCCAACGTCCTGACTTTC.

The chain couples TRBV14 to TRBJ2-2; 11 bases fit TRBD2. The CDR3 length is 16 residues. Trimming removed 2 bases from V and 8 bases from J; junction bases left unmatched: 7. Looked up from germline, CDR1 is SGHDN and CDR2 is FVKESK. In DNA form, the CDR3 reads TGTGCCAGCAGCCAAATGACTAGCGGGACGGGTGGGGAGCTGTTTTTT. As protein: CASSQMTSGTGGELFF.

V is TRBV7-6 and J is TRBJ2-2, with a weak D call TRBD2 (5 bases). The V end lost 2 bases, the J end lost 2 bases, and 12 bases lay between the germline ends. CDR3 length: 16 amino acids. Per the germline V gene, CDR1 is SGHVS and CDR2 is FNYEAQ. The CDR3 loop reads CASSLLGAGNTGELFF. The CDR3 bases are TGTGCCAGCAGCTTATTGGGAGCAGGCAACACCGGGGAGCTGTTTTTT.

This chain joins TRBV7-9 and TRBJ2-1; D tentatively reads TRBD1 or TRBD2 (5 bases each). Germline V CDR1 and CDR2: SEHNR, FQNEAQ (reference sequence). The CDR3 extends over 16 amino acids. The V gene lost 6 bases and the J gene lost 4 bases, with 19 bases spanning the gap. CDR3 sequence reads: CASSLAGTTTYNEQFF. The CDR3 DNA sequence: TGTGCCAGCAGTCTCGCCGGGACCACGACTTACAATGAGCAGTTCTTC.

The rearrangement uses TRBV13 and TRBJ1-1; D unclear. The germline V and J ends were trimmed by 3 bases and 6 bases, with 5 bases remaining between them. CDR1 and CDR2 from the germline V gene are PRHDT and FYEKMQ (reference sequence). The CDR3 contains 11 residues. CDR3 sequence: CASSFGSEAFF. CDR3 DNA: TGTGCCAGCAGCTTTGGTTCTGAAGCTTTCTTT.

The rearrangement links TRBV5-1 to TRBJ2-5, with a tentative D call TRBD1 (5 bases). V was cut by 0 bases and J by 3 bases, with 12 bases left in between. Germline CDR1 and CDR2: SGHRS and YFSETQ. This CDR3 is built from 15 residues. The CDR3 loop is CASSLAHRGEETQYF. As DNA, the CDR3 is TGCGCCAGCAGCTTGGCCCATAGGGGTGAAGAGACCCAGTACTTC.

The CDR3, as DNA: TGTGCCAGCAGCTCGACAGGGATAGGTGCCAAAAACATTCAGTACTTC. This translates into CASSSTGIGAKNIQYF. The rearrangement links TRBV7-9 to TRBJ2-4, with TRBD1 identical over 7 bases. Germline CDR1 is SEHNR and CDR2 is FQNEAQ (reference sequence). The CDR3 is 16 amino acids. With 4 bases clipped from V and 1 base from J, the junction kept 7 bases outside the gene matches.

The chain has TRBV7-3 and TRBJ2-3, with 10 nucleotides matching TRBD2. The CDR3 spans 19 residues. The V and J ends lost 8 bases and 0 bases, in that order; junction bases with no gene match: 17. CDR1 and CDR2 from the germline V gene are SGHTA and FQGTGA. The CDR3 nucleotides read TGTGCCAGCCCCACCCCCGCTAGCGGGAGAACGGGTAGCACAGATACGCAGTATTTT. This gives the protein CASPTPASGRTGSTDTQYF.

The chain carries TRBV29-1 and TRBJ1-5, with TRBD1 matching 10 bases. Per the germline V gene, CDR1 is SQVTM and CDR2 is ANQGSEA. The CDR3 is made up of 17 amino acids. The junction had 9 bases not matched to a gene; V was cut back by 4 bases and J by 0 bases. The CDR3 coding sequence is TGCAGCGTTGGTGACAGGGGGCAAGATAATAGCAATCAGCCCCAGCATTTT. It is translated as CSVGDRGQDNSNQPQHF.

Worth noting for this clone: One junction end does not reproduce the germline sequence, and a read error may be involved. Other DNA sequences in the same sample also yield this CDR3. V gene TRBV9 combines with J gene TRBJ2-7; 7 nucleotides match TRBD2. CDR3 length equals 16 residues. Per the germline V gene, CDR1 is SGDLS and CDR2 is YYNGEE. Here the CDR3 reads CASSPPRSGTTFEQYF. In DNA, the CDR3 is TGTGCCAGCAGCCCTCCGCGCAGCGGGACTACTTTCGAGCAATACTTC.

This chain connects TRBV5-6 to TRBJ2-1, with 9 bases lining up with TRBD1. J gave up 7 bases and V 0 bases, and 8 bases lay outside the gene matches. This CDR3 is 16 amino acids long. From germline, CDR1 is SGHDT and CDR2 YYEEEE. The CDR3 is CASSLAEQGARNEQFF. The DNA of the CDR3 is TGTGCCAGCAGCTTGGCCGAACAGGGGGCGCGAAATGAGCAGTTCTTC.

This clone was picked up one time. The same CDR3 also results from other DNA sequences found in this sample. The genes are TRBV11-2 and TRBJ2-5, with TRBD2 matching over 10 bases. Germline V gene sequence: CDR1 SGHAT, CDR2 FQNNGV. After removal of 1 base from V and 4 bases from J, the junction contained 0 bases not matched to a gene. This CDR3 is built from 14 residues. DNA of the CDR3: TGTGCCAGCAGCTTAGTAGCGGGGGGAGAGACCCAGTACTTC. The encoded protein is CASSLVAGGETQYF.

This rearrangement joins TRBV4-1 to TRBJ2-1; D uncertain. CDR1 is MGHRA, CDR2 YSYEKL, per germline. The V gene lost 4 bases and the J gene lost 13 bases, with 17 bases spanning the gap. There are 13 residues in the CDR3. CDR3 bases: TGCGCCAGCAGCCCCCGGATAGCCGTTCATCAGTTCTTC. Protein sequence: CASSPRIAVHQFF.

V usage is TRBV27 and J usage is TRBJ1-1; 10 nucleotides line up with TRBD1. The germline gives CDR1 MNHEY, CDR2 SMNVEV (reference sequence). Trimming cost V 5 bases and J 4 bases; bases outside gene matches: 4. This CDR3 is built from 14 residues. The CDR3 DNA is TGTGCCAGCAGTCCATGGACAGGGGGCACTGAAGCTTTCTTT. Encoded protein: CASSPWTGGTEAFF.

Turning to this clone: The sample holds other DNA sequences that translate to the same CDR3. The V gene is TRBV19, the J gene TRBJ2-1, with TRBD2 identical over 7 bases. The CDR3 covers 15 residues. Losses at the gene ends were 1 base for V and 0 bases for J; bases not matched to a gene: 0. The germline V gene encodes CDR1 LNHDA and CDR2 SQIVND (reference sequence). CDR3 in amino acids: CASSIVAGSYNEQFF. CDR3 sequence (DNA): TGTGCCAGTAGTATAGTAGCGGGCTCCTACAATGAGCAGTTCTTC.

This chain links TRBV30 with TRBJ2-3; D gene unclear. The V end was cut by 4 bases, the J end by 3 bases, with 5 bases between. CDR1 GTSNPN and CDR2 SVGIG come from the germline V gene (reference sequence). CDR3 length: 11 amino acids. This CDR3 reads CAWKETDTQYF. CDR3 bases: TGTGCCTGGAAGGAAACAGATACGCAGTATTTT. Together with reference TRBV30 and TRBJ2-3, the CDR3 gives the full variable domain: SQTIHQWPATLVQPVGSPLSLECTVEGTSNPNLYWYRQAAGRGLQLLFYSVGIGQISSEVPQNLSASRPQDRQFILSSKKLLLSDSGFYLCAWKETDTQYFGPGTRLTVL.

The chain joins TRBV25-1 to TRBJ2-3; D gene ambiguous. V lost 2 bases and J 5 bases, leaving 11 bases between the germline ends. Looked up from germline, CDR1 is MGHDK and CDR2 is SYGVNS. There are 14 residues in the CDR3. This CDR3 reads CASSELVEEDTQYF. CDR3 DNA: TGTGCCAGCAGTGAACTCGTTGAGGAAGATACGCAGTATTTT.

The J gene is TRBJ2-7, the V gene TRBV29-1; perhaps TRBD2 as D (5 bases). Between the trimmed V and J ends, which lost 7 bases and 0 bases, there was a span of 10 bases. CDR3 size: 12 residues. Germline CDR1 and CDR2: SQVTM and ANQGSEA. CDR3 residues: CSAGRDSYEQYF. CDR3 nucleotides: TGCAGCGCCGGACGGGACTCCTACGAGCAGTACTTC.

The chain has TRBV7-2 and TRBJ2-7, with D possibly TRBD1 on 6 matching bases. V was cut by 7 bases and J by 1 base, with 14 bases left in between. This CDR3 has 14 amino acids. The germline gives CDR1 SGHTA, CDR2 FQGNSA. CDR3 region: CASKKGHASYEQYF. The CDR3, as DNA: TGTGCCAGCAAGAAGGGACACGCTTCCTACGAGCAGTACTTC.

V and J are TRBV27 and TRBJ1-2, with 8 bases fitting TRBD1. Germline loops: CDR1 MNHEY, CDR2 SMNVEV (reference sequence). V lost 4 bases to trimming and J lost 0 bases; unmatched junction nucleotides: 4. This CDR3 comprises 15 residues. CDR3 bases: TGTGCCAGCAGTTCCGGACAGGGAGCTAACTATGGCTACACCTTC. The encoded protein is CASSSGQGANYGYTF.

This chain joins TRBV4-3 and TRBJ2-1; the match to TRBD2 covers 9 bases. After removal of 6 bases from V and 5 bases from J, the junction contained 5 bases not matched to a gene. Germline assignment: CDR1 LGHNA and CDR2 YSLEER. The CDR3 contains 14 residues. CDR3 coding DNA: TGCGCCAGCAGTCCTAGCGGGATGAACAATGAGCAGTTCTTC. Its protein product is CASSPSGMNNEQFF.

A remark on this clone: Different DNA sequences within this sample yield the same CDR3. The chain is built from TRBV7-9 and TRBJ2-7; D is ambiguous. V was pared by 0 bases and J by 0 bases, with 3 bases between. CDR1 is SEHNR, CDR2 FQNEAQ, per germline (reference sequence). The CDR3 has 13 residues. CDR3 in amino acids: CASSLAASYEQYF. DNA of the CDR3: TGTGCCAGCAGCTTAGCGGCCTCCTACGAGCAGTACTTC.

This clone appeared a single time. CDR3 sequence: CASSLVGGMGHNEQFF. For the CDR3, the DNA is TGTGCCAGCAGCTTAGTCGGGGGTATGGGACACAATGAGCAGTTCTTC. This chain joins TRBV7-8 and TRBJ2-1, with a weak D call TRBD2 (6 bases). The V and J ends lost 1 base and 5 bases respectively, with 15 bases between them. Germline CDR1 reads SGHVS; CDR2 reads FQNEAQ. This CDR3 is 16 amino acids long.

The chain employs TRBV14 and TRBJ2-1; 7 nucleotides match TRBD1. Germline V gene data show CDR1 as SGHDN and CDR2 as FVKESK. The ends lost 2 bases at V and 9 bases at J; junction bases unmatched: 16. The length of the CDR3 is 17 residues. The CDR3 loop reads CASSQWTGTADRSEQFF. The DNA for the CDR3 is TGTGCCAGCAGCCAATGGACCGGGACAGCGGACAGGAGTGAGCAGTTCTTC.

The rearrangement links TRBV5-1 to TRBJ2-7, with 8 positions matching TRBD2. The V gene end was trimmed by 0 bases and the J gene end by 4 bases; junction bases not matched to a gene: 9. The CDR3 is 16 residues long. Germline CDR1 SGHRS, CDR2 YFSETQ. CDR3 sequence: CASSLGLGTSYYEQYF. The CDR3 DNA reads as TGCGCCAGCAGCTTGGGTCTGGGGACTAGTTATTACGAGCAGTACTTC.

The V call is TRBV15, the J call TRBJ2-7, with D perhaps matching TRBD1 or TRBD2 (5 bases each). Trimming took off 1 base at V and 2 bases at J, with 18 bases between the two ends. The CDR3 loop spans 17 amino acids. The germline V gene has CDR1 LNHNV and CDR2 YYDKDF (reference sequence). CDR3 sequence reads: CATSRVVRAGSPYEQYF. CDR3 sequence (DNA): TGTGCCACCAGCAGAGTTGTTAGAGCAGGGAGTCCCTACGAGCAGTACTTC.

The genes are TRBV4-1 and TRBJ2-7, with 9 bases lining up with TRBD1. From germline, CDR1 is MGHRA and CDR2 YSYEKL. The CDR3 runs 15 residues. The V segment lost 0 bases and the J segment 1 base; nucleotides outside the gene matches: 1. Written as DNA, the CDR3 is TGCGCCAGCAGCCAAGAAGGGACAGGGTCCTACGAGCAGTACTTC. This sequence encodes CASSQEGTGSYEQYF.

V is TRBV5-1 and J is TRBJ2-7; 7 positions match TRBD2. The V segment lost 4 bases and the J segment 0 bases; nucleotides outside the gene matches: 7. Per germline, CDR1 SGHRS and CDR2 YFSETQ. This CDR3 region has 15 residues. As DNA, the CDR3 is TGCGCCAGCAGCCCCGCGGGAGCAGCCTCCTACGAGCAGTACTTC. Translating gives CASSPAGAASYEQYF.

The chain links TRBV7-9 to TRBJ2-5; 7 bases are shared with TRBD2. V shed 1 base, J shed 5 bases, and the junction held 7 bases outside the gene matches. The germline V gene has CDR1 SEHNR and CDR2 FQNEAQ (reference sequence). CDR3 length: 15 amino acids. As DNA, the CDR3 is TGTGCCAGCAGCTTAGAGTTGAGCGGGAAGGAGACCCAGTACTTC. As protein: CASSLELSGKETQYF.